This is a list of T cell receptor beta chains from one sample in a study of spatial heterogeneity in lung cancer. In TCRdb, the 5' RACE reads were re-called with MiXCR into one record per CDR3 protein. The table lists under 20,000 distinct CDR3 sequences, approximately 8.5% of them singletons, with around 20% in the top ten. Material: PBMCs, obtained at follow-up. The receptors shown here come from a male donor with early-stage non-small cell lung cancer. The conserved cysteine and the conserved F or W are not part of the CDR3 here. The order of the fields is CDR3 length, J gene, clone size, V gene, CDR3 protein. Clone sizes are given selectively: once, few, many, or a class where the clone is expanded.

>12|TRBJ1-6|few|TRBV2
ASGLGQKDSPLH
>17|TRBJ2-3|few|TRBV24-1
ATSDLATSGGLGPDTQY
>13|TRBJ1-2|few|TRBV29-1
SVEGAGPISYGYT
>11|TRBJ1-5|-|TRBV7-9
ASSRQGDQPQH
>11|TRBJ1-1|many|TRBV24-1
ATKDRGNTEAF
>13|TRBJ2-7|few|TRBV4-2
ASRSRAESSYEQY
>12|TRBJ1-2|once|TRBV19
ASSRARGNYGYT
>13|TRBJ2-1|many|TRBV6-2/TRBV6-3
ASSTGPLTNNEQF
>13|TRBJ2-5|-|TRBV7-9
ASSSPLVSEETQY
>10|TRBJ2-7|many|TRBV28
ASSLVGGEQY
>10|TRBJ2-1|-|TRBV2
ASRMEYDEQF
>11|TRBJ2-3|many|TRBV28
ASSLFESDTQY
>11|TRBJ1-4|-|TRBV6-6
ASTPGWNEKLF
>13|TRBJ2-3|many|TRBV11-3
ASSLEAGAADTQY
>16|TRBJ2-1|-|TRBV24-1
ATSDFGVRTSGIGEQF
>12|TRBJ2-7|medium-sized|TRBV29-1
SVVQKTRTYEQY
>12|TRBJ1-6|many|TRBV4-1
ASSRDRGESPLH
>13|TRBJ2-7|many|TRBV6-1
ASSAGTGGRYEQY
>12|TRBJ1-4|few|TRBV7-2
ASSFGVLTGKLF
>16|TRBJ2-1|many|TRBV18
ASSGQGSGRTQHNEQF
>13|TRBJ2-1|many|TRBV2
ASSEVGQNYNEQF
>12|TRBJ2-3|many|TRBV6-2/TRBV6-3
ASSGGRPRDTQY
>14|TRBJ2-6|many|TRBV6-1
ASSARSGAGANVLT
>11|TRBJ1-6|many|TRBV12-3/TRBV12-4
ASTPGGNSPLH
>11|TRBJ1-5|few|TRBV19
ASSITTEQPQH